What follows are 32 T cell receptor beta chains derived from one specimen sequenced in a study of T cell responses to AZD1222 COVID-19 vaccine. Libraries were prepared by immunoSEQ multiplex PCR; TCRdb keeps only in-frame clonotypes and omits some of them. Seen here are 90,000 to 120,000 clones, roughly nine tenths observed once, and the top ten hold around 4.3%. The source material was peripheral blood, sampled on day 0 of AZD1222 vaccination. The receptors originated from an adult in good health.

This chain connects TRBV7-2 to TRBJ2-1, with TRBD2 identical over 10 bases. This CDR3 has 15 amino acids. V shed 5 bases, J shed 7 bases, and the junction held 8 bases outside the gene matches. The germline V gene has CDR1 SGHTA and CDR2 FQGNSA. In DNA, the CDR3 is TGTGCCAGCAGCCGGAGCGGGAGGGCGGAGAATGAGCAGTTCTTC. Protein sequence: CASSRSGRAENEQFF.

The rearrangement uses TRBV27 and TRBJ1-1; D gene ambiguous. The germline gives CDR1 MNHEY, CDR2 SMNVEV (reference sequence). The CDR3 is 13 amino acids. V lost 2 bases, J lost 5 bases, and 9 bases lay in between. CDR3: CASSLLTGTEAFF. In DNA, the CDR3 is TGTGCCAGCAGTTTACTGACCGGGACTGAAGCTTTCTTT.

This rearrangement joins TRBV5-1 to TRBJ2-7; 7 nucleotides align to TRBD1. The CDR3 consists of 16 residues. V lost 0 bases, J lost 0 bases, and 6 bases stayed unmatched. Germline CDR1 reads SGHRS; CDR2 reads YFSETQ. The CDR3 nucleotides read TGCGCCAGCAGCTTGGAGAGGGGGCAGAGCTCCTACGAGCAGTACTTC. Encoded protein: CASSLERGQSSYEQYF.

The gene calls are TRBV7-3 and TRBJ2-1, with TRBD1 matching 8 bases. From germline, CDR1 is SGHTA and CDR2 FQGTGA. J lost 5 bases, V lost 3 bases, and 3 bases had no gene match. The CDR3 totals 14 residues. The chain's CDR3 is CASSLTGANNEQFF. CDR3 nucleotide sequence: TGTGCCAGCAGCTTGACAGGGGCCAACAATGAGCAGTTCTTC.

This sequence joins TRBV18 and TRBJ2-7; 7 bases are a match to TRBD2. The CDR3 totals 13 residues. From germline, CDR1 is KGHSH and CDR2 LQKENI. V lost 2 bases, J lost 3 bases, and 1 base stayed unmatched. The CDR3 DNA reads TGTGCCAGCTCACCAGGGGGGGGCTACGAGCAGTACTTC. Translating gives CASSPGGGYEQYF.

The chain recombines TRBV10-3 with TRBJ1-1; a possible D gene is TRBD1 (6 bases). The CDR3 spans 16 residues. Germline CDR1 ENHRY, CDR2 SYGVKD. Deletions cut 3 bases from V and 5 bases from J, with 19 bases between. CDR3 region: CAISETGAGAWTEAFF. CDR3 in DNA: TGTGCCATCAGTGAAACGGGTGCGGGGGCTTGGACTGAAGCTTTCTTT.

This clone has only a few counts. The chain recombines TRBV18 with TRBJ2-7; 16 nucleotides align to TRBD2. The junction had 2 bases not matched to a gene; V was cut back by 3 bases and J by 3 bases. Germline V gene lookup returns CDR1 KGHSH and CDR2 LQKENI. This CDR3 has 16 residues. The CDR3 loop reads CASSPGTSGRGYEQYF. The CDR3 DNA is TGTGCCAGCTCACCCGGGACTAGCGGGAGGGGCTACGAGCAGTACTTC.

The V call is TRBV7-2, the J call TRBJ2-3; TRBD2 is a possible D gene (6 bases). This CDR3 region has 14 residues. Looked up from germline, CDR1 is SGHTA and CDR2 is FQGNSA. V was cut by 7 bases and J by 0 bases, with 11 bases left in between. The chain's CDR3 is CASIRGGSTDTQYF. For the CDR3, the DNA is TGTGCCAGCATCCGTGGGGGGAGCACAGATACGCAGTATTTT.

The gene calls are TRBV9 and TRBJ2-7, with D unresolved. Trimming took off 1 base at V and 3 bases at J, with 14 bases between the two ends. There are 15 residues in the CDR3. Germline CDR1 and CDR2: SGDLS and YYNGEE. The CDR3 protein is CASSVLPGPNYEQYF. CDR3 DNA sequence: TGTGCCAGCAGCGTACTTCCGGGCCCGAACTACGAGCAGTACTTC.

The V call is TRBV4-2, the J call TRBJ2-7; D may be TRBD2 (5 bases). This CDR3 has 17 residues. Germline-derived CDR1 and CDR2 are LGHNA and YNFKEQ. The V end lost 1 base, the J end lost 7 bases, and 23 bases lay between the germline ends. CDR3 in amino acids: CASSQVPEVGALYEQYF. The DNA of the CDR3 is TGTGCCAGCAGCCAAGTCCCTGAGGTGGGAGCTCTCTATGAGCAGTACTTC.

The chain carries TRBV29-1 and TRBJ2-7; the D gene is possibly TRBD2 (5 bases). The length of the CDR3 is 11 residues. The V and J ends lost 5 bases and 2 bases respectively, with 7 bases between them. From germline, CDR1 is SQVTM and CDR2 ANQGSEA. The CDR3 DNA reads TGCAGCGTTCGGGGTGCCTACGAGCAGTACTTC. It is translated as CSVRGAYEQYF.

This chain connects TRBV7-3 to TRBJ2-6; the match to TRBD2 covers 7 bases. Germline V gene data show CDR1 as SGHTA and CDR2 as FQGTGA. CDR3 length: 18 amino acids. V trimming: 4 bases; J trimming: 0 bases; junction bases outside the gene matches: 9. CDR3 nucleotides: TGTGCCAGCAGCTATTTTCGGCGGGGGTCCTCTGGGGCCAACGTCCTGACTTTC. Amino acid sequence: CASSYFRRGSSGANVLTF.

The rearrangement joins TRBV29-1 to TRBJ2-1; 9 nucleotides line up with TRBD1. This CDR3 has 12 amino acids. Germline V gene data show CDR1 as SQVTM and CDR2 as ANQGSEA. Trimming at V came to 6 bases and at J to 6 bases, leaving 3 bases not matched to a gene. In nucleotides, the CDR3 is TGCAGCGTCCGACAGGGGGGCAATGAGCAGTTCTTC. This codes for CSVRQGGNEQFF.

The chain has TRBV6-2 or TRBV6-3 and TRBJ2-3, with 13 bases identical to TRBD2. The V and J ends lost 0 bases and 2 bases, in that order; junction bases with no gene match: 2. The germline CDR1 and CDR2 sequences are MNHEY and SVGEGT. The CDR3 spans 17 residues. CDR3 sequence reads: CASSYSTSGGPTDTQYF. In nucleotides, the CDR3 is TGTGCCAGCAGTTACTCGACTAGCGGGGGGCCCACAGATACGCAGTATTTT.

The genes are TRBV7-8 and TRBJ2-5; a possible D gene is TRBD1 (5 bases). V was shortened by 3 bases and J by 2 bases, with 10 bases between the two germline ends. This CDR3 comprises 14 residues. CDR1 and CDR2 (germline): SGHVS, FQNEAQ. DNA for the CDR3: TGTGCCAGCAGCTTTACAGGAGTTCAAGAGACCCAGTACTTC. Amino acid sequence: CASSFTGVQETQYF.

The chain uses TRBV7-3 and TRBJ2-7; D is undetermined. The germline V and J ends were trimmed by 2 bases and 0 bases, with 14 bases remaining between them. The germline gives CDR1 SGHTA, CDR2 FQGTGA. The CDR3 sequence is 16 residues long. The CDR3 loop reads CASSLEPTWSSYEQYF. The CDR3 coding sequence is TGTGCCAGCAGCTTAGAGCCAACGTGGAGCTCCTACGAGCAGTACTTC.

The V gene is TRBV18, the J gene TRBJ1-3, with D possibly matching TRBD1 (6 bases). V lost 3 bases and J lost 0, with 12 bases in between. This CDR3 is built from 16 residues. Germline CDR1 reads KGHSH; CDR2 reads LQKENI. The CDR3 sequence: CASSPYDRNSGNTIYF. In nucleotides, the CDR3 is TGTGCCAGCTCACCTTATGACAGGAACTCTGGAAACACCATATATTTT.

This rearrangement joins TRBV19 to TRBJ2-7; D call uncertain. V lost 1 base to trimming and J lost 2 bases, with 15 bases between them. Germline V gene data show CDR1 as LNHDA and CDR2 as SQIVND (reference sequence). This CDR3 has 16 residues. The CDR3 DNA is TGTGCCAGTAGTATAGGTATCCGGATCCTACCCTACGAGCAGTACTTC. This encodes CASSIGIRILPYEQYF.

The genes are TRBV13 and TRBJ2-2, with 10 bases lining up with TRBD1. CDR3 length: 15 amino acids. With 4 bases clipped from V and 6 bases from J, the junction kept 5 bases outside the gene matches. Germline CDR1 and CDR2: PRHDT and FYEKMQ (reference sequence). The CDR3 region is CASSSAGTGAGELFF. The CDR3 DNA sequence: TGTGCCAGCAGCTCGGCCGGGACAGGGGCCGGGGAGCTGTTTTTT.

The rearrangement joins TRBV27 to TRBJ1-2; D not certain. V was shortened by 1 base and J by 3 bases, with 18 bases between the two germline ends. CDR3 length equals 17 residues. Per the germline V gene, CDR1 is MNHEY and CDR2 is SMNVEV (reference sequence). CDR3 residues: CASSLLVRRNQHYGYTF. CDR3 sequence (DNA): TGTGCCAGCAGTTTATTAGTGAGGCGGAATCAACACTATGGCTACACCTTC.

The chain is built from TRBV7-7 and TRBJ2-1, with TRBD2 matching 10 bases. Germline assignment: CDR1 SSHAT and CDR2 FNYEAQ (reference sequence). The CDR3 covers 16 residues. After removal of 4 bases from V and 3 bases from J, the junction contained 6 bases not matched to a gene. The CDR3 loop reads CASSSGLAELYNEQFF. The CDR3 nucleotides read TGTGCCAGCAGCTCAGGACTAGCGGAGCTCTACAATGAGCAGTTCTTC.

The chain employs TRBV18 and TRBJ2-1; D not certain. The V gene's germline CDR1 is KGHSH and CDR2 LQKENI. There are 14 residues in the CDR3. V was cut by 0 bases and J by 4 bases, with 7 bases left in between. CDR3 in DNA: TGTGCCAGCTCACCACCGTCCAGGTACAATGAGCAGTTCTTC. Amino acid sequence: CASSPPSRYNEQFF. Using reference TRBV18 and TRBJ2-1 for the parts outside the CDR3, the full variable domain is NAGVMQNPRHLVRRRGQEARLRCSPMKGHSHVYWYRQLPEEGLKFMVYLQKENIIDESGMPKERFSAEFPKEGPSILRIQQVVRGDSAAYFCASSPPSRYNEQFFGPGTRLTVL.

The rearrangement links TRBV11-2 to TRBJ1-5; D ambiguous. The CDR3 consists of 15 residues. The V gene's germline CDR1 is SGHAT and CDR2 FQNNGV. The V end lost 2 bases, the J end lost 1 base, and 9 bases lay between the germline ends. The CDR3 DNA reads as TGTGCCAGCAGCTTACGGTGGGGAAGCAATCAGCCCCAGCATTTT. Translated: CASSLRWGSNQPQHF. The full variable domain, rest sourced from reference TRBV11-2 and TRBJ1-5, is EAGVAQSPRYKIIEKRQSVAFWCNPISGHATLYWYQQILGQGPKLLIQFQNNGVVDDSQLPKDRFSAERLKGVDSTLKIQPAKLEDSAVYLCASSLRWGSNQPQHFGDGTRLSIL.

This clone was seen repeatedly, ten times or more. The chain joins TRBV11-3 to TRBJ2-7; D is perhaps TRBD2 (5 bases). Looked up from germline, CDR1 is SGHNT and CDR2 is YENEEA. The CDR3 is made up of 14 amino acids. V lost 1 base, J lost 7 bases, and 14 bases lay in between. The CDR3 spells CASSLVRGLREQYF. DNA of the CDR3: TGTGCCAGCAGCTTAGTCCGGGGATTGAGGGAGCAGTACTTC.

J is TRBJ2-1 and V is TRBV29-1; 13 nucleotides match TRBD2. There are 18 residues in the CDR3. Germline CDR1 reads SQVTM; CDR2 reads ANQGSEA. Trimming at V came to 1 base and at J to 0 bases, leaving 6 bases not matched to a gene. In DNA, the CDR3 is TGCAGCGTTGAAGGACTAGCGGGAGGTCGGGCCTCCTACAATGAGCAGTTCTTC. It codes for CSVEGLAGGRASYNEQFF.

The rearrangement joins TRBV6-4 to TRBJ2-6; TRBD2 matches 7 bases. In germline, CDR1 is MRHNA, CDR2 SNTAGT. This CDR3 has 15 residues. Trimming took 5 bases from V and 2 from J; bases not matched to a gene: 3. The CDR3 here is CASSRSGAGANVLTF. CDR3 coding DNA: TGTGCCAGCAGTCGAAGCGGGGCTGGGGCCAACGTCCTGACTTTC.

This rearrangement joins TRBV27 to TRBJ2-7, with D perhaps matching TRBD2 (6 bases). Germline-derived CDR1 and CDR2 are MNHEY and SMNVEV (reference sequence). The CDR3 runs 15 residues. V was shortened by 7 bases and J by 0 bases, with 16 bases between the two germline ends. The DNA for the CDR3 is TGTGCCAGCACTCGAACGGGGGACGGCTCCTACGAGCAGTACTTC. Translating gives CASTRTGDGSYEQYF.

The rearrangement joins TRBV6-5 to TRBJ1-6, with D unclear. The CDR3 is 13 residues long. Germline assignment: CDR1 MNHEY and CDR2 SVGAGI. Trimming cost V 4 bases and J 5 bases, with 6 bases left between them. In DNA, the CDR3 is TGTGCCAGCAGTTCTACCCATAATTCACCCCTCCACTTT. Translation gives CASSSTHNSPLHF.

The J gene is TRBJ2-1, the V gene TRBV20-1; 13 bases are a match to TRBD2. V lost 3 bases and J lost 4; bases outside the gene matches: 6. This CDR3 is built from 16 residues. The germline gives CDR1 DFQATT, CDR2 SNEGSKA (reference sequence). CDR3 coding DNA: TGCAGTGCTAGTGGTACTAGCGGGGGGGTTTACAATGAGCAGTTCTTC. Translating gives CSASGTSGGVYNEQFF.

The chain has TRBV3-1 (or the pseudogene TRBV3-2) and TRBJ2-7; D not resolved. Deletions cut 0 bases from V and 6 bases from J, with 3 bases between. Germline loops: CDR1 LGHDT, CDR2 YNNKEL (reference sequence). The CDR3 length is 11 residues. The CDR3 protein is CASSQDSEQYF. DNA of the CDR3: TGTGCCAGCAGCCAAGATAGCGAGCAGTACTTC.

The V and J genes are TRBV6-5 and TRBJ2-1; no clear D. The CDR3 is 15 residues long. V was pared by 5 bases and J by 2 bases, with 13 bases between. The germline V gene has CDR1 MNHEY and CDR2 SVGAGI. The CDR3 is CASSISTDTYNEQFF. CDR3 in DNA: TGTGCCAGCAGTATTTCGACGGATACCTACAATGAGCAGTTCTTC.

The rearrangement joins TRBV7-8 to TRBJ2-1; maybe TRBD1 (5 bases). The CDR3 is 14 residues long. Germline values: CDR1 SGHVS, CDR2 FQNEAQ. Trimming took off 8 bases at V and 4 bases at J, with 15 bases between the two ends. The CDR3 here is CASGPGPSYNEQFF. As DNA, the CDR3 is TGTGCCAGCGGGCCAGGGCCTTCGTACAATGAGCAGTTCTTC.